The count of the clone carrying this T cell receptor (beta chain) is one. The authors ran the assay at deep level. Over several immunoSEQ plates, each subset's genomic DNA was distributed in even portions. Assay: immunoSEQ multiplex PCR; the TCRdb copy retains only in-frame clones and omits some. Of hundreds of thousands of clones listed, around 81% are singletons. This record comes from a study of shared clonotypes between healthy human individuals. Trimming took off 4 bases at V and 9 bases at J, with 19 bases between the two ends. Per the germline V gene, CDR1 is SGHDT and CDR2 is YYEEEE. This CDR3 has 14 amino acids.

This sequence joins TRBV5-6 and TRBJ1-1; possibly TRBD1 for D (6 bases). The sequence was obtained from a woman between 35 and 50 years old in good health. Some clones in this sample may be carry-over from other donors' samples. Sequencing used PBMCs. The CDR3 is CASSGRAPGDKAFF. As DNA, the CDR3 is TGTGCCAGCAGCGGACGGGCCCCAGGGGATAAAGCTTTCTTT.